The present T cell receptor beta chain was sequenced within a study of T cells in Graves' hyperthyroidism and ophthalmopathy. This clonotype has a count of ten or more. Researchers took RNA transcripts and amplified the TCR beta CDR3 regions from them. TCR CDR3 underwent first-round RT-PCR with the HTBI primer set. TCRdb re-analysed the multiplex PCR reads in MiXCR, keeping a single row per CDR3 protein. The table includes about 500,000 distinct CDR3 sequences, around 17% detected once. CDR3 length equals 13 residues. The V gene lost 1 base and the J gene lost 1 base, with 4 bases spanning the gap. Germline lookup yields CDR1 SGHNT and CDR2 YENEEA.

This receptor was identified in a woman aged 18-35 years with Graves' hyperthyroidism. The specimen was blood. The chain links TRBV11-3 to TRBJ1-1; D not resolved. The DNA for the CDR3 is TGTGCCAGCAGCTTAGTATCGAACACTGAAGCTTTCTTT. Amino acids: CASSLVSNTEAFF.